This TCR beta chain was captured by sequencing in a study of OX40 agonist ivuxolimab in advanced cancers. The CDR3 extends over 15 amino acids. The germline gives CDR1 LGHNA, CDR2 YSLEER. The V and J ends lost 1 base and 6 bases respectively, with 16 bases between them. TCRdb's copy holds only in-frame clones and misses some; the assay was immunoSEQ multiplex PCR. The table lists approximately 39,000 clones, roughly 87% of them singletons, with about 43% in the top ten. The sequence was collected from an adult with an advanced solid tumor such as melanoma, head and neck, liver or kidney cancer. The chain has TRBV4-3 and TRBJ2-7, with D perhaps given as TRBD1 or TRBD2 (5 bases each). The input for sequencing was CD4+ or CD8+ T cells sorted from blood, taken in a trial of the OX40 agonist ivuxolimab. CDR3 nucleotides: TGCGCCAGCAGCCAAGTGAGCGGACAAACCAGCGAGCAGTACTTC. Its translation is CASSQVSGQTSEQYF.